In this sample, the clone carrying this TCR beta chain turned up once. In Cohort 3, a recovered donor had either two negative PCRs, clearance, or symptom resolution. The record originates from a study of blood T cell repertoires in COVID-19. Across the whole study: The cDNA or gDNA used as material had been derived from T cells, B-cell-depleted T cells, or PBMCs.

In the authors' workflow: Reference gene primer amplification gave estimated nucleated cell counts. Clones were read by immunoSEQ multiplex PCR, and TCRdb kept only the in-frame ones, dropping some. That table supplies the V and J calls and clone size; D and trimming were determined from the DNA. The sample carries about 480,000 clones, roughly 90% recorded once. The source of this sequence is a woman aged 40-49 years who had recovered from COVID-19. Sequencing was done on a sample of PBMCs or T cells enriched from blood (not recorded which).

The CDR3 coding sequence is TGTGCCATCGCAGGGCATAAGGGTGAGCAGTTCTTC. Translation: CAIAGHKGEQFF. The gene calls are TRBV10-3 and TRBJ2-1; TRBD1 is a possible D gene (5 bases). Germline loops: CDR1 ENHRY, CDR2 SYGVKD. V was cut by 8 bases and J by 9 bases, with 14 bases left in between. The CDR3 length is 12 residues.